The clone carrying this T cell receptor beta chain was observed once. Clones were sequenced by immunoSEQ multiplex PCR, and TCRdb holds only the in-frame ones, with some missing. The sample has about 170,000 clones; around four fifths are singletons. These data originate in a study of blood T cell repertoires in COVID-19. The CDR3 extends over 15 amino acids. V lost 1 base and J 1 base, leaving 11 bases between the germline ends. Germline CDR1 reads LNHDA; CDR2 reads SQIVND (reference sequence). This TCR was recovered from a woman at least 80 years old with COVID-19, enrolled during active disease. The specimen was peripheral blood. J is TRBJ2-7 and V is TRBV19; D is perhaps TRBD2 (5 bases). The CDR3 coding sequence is TGTGCCAGTAGTATAGTGTGGACTTCTTCCTACGAGCAGTACTTC. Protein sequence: CASSIVWTSSYEQYF.